Each of the 10 T cell receptor beta chains below was sequenced from the same sample in a study of PD-L1 blockade in urothelial cancer. The time point here: pretreatment peripheral blood. Libraries were prepared by immunoSEQ multiplex PCR; TCRdb keeps only in-frame clonotypes and omits some of them. The table has almost 50,000 clones, 80% to 90% seen once. The source was PBMCs, collected around atezolizumab (anti-PD-L1) treatment. These receptors were collected from a man aged 65 to 85 with urothelial cancer.

The rearrangement links TRBV7-3 to TRBJ2-1, with 9 bases lining up with TRBD2. Germline V gives CDR1 SGHTA, CDR2 FQGTGA. The trim removed 5 bases at V and 10 bases at J, leaving 12 bases unmatched. This CDR3 contains 15 residues. The CDR3 loop is CASSLSAGGPGEQFF. DNA for the CDR3: TGTGCCAGCAGCCTTAGCGCGGGGGGGCCAGGGGAGCAGTTCTTC.

The V call is TRBV6-1, the J call TRBJ2-1; 15 nucleotides agree with TRBD2. V dropped 4 bases and J dropped 8; count of bases not matched to a gene: 3. Germline V lookup: CDR1 MNHNS, CDR2 SASEGT. This CDR3 is 15 amino acids long. CDR3 sequence: CASSGGTSGRHEQFF. The CDR3 DNA reads TGTGCCAGCAGTGGAGGGACTAGCGGGAGGCATGAGCAGTTCTTC.

This clone was observed a single time. V gene TRBV6-1 combines with J gene TRBJ1-3; D is perhaps TRBD1 (5 bases). Germline V gene data show CDR1 as MNHNS and CDR2 as SASEGT. This CDR3 is 15 amino acids long. V lost 1 base and J 2 bases, leaving 9 bases between the germline ends. Here the CDR3 reads CASSEGATAGNTIYF. Written as DNA, the CDR3 is TGTGCCAGCAGTGAAGGGGCGACAGCTGGAAACACCATATATTTT.

The chain recombines TRBV27 with TRBJ2-1, with 14 nucleotides matching TRBD2. The length of the CDR3 is 18 residues. Losses at the gene ends were 6 bases for V and 1 base for J; bases not matched to a gene: 8. Germline CDR1 and CDR2: MNHEY and SMNVEV (reference sequence). As DNA, the CDR3 is TGTGCCAGCAGGGGACGGACTAGCGGGAGGAATTCCTACAATGAGCAGTTCTTC. Its translation is CASRGRTSGRNSYNEQFF.

The chain recombines TRBV18 with TRBJ1-2; 11 positions agree with TRBD1. This CDR3 comprises 14 residues. Trimming at V came to 3 bases and at J to 3 bases, leaving 0 bases not matched to a gene. Germline CDR1 and CDR2: KGHSH and LQKENI. Written as DNA, the CDR3 is TGTGCCAGCTCACCGGGACAGGGGGACTATGGCTACACCTTC. Translation: CASSPGQGDYGYTF.

The V gene is TRBV5-4, the J gene TRBJ1-1; TRBD1 matches 7 bases. The ends lost 0 bases at V and 4 bases at J; junction bases unmatched: 3. The CDR3 runs 14 residues. In germline, CDR1 is SGHNT, CDR2 YYREEE (reference sequence). The CDR3 reads CASSLAGDSTEAFF. The DNA for the CDR3 is TGTGCCAGCAGCTTGGCTGGGGACAGCACTGAAGCTTTCTTT. Full variable domain (outside the CDR3, taken from reference TRBV5-4 and TRBJ1-1): ETGVTQSPTHLIKTRGQQVTLRCSSQSGHNTVSWYQQALGQGPQFIFQYYREEENGRGNFPPRFSGLQFPNYSSELNVNALELDDSALYLCASSLAGDSTEAFFGQGTRLTVV.

This chain links TRBV13 with TRBJ2-3, with 10 bases that match TRBD2. This CDR3 has 19 amino acids. The germline CDR1 and CDR2 sequences are PRHDT and FYEKMQ (reference sequence). Trimming took 5 bases from V and 4 from J; bases not matched to a gene: 18. The CDR3 sequence: CASSPIALAGAGQADTQYF. Here the CDR3 DNA reads TGTGCCAGCAGCCCTATAGCCCTAGCGGGGGCCGGCCAGGCAGATACGCAGTATTTT.

The rearrangement uses TRBV6-5 and TRBJ1-1; no clear D gene. The CDR3 is made up of 13 amino acids. Per germline, CDR1 MNHEY and CDR2 SVGAGI. V lost 7 bases, J lost 0 bases, and 9 bases lay in between. The DNA of the CDR3 is TGTGCCAGCAAATTACAGATGAACACTGAAGCTTTCTTT. Translated: CASKLQMNTEAFF.

This rearrangement joins TRBV7-2 to TRBJ2-1, with 12 bases fitting TRBD2. J gave up 10 bases and V 3 bases, and 7 bases lay outside the gene matches. The CDR3 contains 15 residues. Germline CDR1 reads SGHTA; CDR2 reads FQGNSA. The CDR3 coding sequence is TGTGCCAGCAGCTTTTTGTCCGGGACTAGCGGGGAGCAGTTCTTC. It is translated as CASSFLSGTSGEQFF.

The rearrangement joins TRBV28 to TRBJ2-6, with TRBD1 matching 9 bases. The CDR3 extends over 15 amino acids. Germline V gives CDR1 MDHEN, CDR2 SYDVKM. Germline trimming cut 8 bases from V and 2 bases from J; bases unmatched to any gene: 4. The DNA for the CDR3 is TGTGCCAGCTCCCGGGACAGGGCTGGGGCCAACGTCCTGACTTTC. Protein sequence: CASSRDRAGANVLTF.